This TCR beta chain was obtained from a study of PD-L1 blockade in urothelial cancer. Time point defined: pretreatment peripheral blood. Between 1 and 8 samples per patient were obtained, pretreatment and on-treatment. The protocol was immunoSEQ multiplex PCR, while the TCRdb copy is restricted to in-frame clones and leaves out a portion. The repertoire has about 87,000 clones, roughly 89% of them found once; the top ten carry 2% to 2.5%. Source: PBMCs, taken around atezolizumab (anti-PD-L1) treatment. This clonotype originated in a man between 60 and 70 years old with urothelial cancer.

CDR3 DNA: TGTGCCAGCAGCAAACAGGTGGGGGAGACCCAGTACTTC. This encodes CASSKQVGETQYF. The V call is TRBV5-4, the J call TRBJ2-5; TRBD1 might be the D (5 bases). Trimming pared 4 bases from V and 5 bases from J, leaving 12 bases between. This CDR3 region has 13 residues. Germline CDR1 is SGHNT and CDR2 is YYREEE (reference sequence).